The 16 T cell receptor beta chains presented below share a single source sample, sequenced in a study of OX40 agonist ivuxolimab in advanced cancers. Some clones are missing from TCRdb's copy, which holds only in-frame ones; the method was immunoSEQ multiplex PCR. The table shows roughly 91,000 clones, with about 90% occurring only once. Sequences were derived from CD4+ or CD8+ T cells sorted from blood, sampled in a trial of the OX40 agonist ivuxolimab. The receptor set was obtained from an adult with an advanced solid tumor such as melanoma, head and neck, liver or kidney cancer.

This chain uses TRBV5-5 with TRBJ2-1; the D gene is possibly TRBD2 (6 bases). There are 14 residues in the CDR3. Germline V gene sequence: CDR1 SGHKS, CDR2 YYEKEE (reference sequence). V lost 0 bases, J lost 9 bases, and 13 bases lay in between. The CDR3 DNA reads as TGTGCCAGCAGCTTGGTCGGCAGGGACTCTGAGCAGTTCTTC. It specifies CASSLVGRDSEQFF.

The V and J genes are TRBV5-1 and TRBJ2-2; TRBD2 might be the D (6 bases). The CDR3 has 15 residues. Trimming took 5 bases from V and 1 from J, leaving 12 bases between them. Germline-derived CDR1 and CDR2 are SGHRS and YFSETQ. The CDR3 DNA sequence: TGCGCCAGCAGACCCGGGACTCAGAACACCGGGGAGCTGTTTTTT. Encoded protein: CASRPGTQNTGELFF.

The sample holds a few counts of this clone. The V call is TRBV2, the J call TRBJ2-3; D is tentatively TRBD1 or TRBD2 (6 bases each). Germline-derived CDR1 and CDR2 are SNHLY and FYNNEI. Trimming took 8 bases from V and 1 from J, leaving 22 bases between them. This CDR3 region has 17 residues. CDR3 in DNA: TGTGCCAGCTTTGTTGGGGGGCTCGATAGTGGCACAGATACGCAGTATTTT. This codes for CASFVGGLDSGTDTQYF.

V is TRBV6-5 and J is TRBJ1-5; D uncertain. Between the trimmed V and J ends, which lost 7 bases and 4 bases, there was a span of 11 bases. Germline V gene lookup returns CDR1 MNHEY and CDR2 SVGAGI. CDR3 length: 13 amino acids. The CDR3 is CASMGGLNQPQHF. The CDR3 nucleotides are TGTGCCAGCATGGGAGGGCTAAATCAGCCCCAGCATTTT.

The chain recombines TRBV6-1 with TRBJ2-3; unclear D gene. V lost 1 base and J 4 bases, leaving 9 bases between the germline ends. CDR3 length equals 14 residues. CDR1 and CDR2 (germline): MNHNS, SASEGT. Written as DNA, the CDR3 is TGTGCCAGCAGTGAAGGTTTTCCGGCAGATACGCAGTATTTT. Amino acids: CASSEGFPADTQYF.

This clone has more than one count but fewer than ten. The chain joins TRBV4-1 to TRBJ2-2, with D uncertain. This CDR3 has 13 residues. The germline CDR1 and CDR2 sequences are MGHRA and YSYEKL. Trimming removed 4 bases from V and 4 bases from J, with 7 bases in between. Here the CDR3 reads CASSPLSTGELFF. The CDR3 DNA follows: TGCGCCAGCAGCCCCTTGAGCACCGGGGAGCTGTTTTTT.

This rearrangement joins TRBV4-1 to TRBJ1-6; D might be TRBD1 (5 bases). The CDR3 loop spans 16 amino acids. Germline V CDR1 and CDR2: MGHRA, YSYEKL. Trimming removed 0 bases from V and 9 bases from J, with 15 bases in between. The CDR3 loop reads CASSQDFSTGFSPLHF. The CDR3 region has the DNA TGCGCCAGCAGCCAAGATTTCTCCACAGGTTTTTCACCCCTCCACTTT.

The CDR3 DNA reads as TGTGCCTGGGGGGGCAGGCCGGAGGTTAATGAGCAGTTCTTC. Protein: CAWGGRPEVNEQFF. The gene calls are TRBV30 and TRBJ2-1; perhaps TRBD1 as D (6 bases). Germline CDR1 reads GTSNPN; CDR2 reads SVGIG (reference sequence). V was shortened by 5 bases and J by 7 bases, with 18 bases between the two germline ends. The CDR3 covers 14 residues.

The chain couples TRBV18 to TRBJ2-3, with D tentatively TRBD2 (6 bases). Germline V lookup: CDR1 KGHSH, CDR2 LQKENI. V lost 3 bases and J 5 bases, leaving 12 bases between the germline ends. The CDR3 is 14 residues long. The CDR3 region has the DNA TGTGCCAGCTCACCGTATGGAGGGGTAGATACGCAGTATTTT. Translated, it gives CASSPYGGVDTQYF.

The chain recombines TRBV2 with TRBJ1-4; D is unresolved. Germline CDR1 SNHLY, CDR2 FYNNEI. V shed 6 bases and J shed 3 bases, with 8 bases lying between them. This CDR3 region has 13 residues. CDR3 protein: CASRIRANEKLFF. The CDR3 DNA sequence: TGTGCCAGCAGAATACGAGCTAATGAAAAACTGTTTTTT.

This sequence joins TRBV28 and TRBJ2-5; 8 nucleotides line up with TRBD1. The CDR3 is 16 residues long. Trimming took 3 bases from V and 5 from J; bases not matched to a gene: 11. Germline CDR1 is MDHEN and CDR2 is SYDVKM. The CDR3 sequence is CASSLAPAGGGETQYF. The CDR3 DNA is TGTGCCAGCAGTTTGGCACCCGCAGGGGGCGGTGAGACCCAGTACTTC.

This chain joins TRBV7-2 and TRBJ2-1, with no clear D. Trimming stripped 5 bases from V and 4 bases from J, with 9 bases between. CDR3 length: 13 amino acids. Germline V CDR1 and CDR2: SGHTA, FQGNSA. CDR3 in DNA: TGTGCCAGCAGCACAGACGCGTACAATGAGCAGTTCTTC. It encodes CASSTDAYNEQFF.

The chain carries TRBV28 and TRBJ1-5; D is perhaps TRBD1 (6 bases). V lost 3 bases and J 2 bases, leaving 11 bases between the germline ends. Germline CDR1 and CDR2: MDHEN and SYDVKM. This CDR3 has 15 amino acids. The DNA for the CDR3 is TGTGCCAGCAGTTTTGGAGGGGGGGGCAATCAGCCCCAGCATTTT. Its translation: CASSFGGGGNQPQHF.

The chain links TRBV19 to TRBJ1-4; D unresolved. CDR1 is LNHDA, CDR2 SQIVND, per germline (reference sequence). The CDR3 runs to 18 residues. Deletions cut 7 bases from V and 0 bases from J, with 21 bases between. The CDR3 sequence is CASKRTVSYLATNEKLFF. The CDR3 nucleotides are TGTGCCAGTAAACGAACAGTGTCTTACCTTGCAACTAATGAAAAACTGTTTTTT.

The V gene is TRBV7-2, the J gene TRBJ1-1; D is undetermined. There are 13 residues in the CDR3. Germline V lookup: CDR1 SGHTA, CDR2 FQGNSA. Trimming left V 5 bases short and J 8 bases short, with 15 bases between. CDR3 loop: CASSPPKWPEAFF. CDR3 coding DNA: TGTGCCAGCAGCCCCCCTAAATGGCCGGAAGCTTTCTTT.

This chain connects TRBV7-9 to TRBJ1-1, with a tentative D call TRBD1 (6 bases). Trimming cost V 3 bases and J 1 base, with 9 bases left between them. CDR1 is SEHNR and CDR2 is FQNEAQ in the germline V gene (reference sequence). CDR3 length: 14 amino acids. CDR3 in amino acids: CASSFKGGNTEAFF. The DNA of the CDR3 is TGTGCCAGCAGCTTTAAGGGGGGGAACACTGAAGCTTTCTTT.